Listed below are T cell receptor beta chains from one sample, sequenced in a study of blood T cells in healthy people across ages. In TCRdb, the 5' RACE reads were re-called with MiXCR into one record per CDR3 protein. The data contain around 800,000 distinct CDR3 sequences, roughly 60% of them singletons. The sequencing sample was made of blood. The receptors originated from a man aged 25 to 45 in good health. CDR3s leave out the opening cysteine and the closing phenylalanine or tryptophan. The order of the fields is CDR3 protein, J gene, V gene.

ASSDSSGGDTQY TRBJ2-3 TRBV6-4
SADRGREQY TRBJ2-7 TRBV29-1
ASSLQGLDNSPLH TRBJ1-6 TRBV6-2/TRBV6-3
ASSQDSGGYGANVLT TRBJ2-6 TRBV3-1
ASSLTEGAYGYT TRBJ1-2 TRBV3-1
ASSSRTSYNEQF TRBJ2-1 TRBV27
SAREFHPTSGGAKSGETQY TRBJ2-5 TRBV20-1
ASSWAGGYQETQY NA TRBV6-2/TRBV6-3
ASSYALNTEAF TRBJ1-1 TRBV5-1
SASRQGDGYT TRBJ1-2 TRBV29-1
ASSQFQETQY TRBJ2-5 TRBV14
AWSRDSTNYGYT TRBJ1-2 TRBV30
ASSPDPRSDTQY TRBJ2-3 TRBV6-4
ASSLGGRDSVPGANVLT TRBJ2-6 TRBV11-2
ASSAGTHREQY TRBJ2-4 TRBV5-1
ASSPQGDGYGYT TRBJ1-2 TRBV7-2
ASSSVRGWETQY TRBJ2-5 TRBV7-9
ASGFALAGGPSYEQY TRBJ2-7 TRBV5-1
ASRTPRGYQETQY TRBJ2-5 TRBV28
ASSLAGRVAKNIQY TRBJ2-4 TRBV7-2
ASREPAGGPVKTQY TRBJ2-5 TRBV2
ASSSYPYVIGQLSTDTQY TRBJ2-3 TRBV7-2
ASSKTVPGSPLH TRBJ1-6 TRBV12-3/TRBV12-4
ASSLGWDTGRNIQY TRBJ2-4 TRBV7-2
ASAKSGHEQY TRBJ2-7 TRBV6-5
ASSPQEEGDEQY TRBJ2-7 TRBV6-6
ASTPDSGANVLT TRBJ2-6 TRBV12-3/TRBV12-4
AIRGTGQLNTGELF TRBJ2-2 TRBV10-3
SLPGPGTDTQY TRBJ2-3 TRBV29-1
ASSPGSQY TRBJ2-5 TRBV7-8
SARVERDSYEQY TRBJ2-7 TRBV20-1
ASSQDSVARANSLY TRBJ2-5 TRBV4-3
SARSLGANEQY NA TRBV20-1
ASSYAYEQY TRBJ2-7 TRBV6-6
ASRPGFQETQY TRBJ2-5 TRBV6-5
ASSYGGGETQY TRBJ2-5 TRBV6-6
ASSSRGTRGETQY TRBJ2-5 TRBV12-3/TRBV12-4
SAGGRTSGAPYEQY NA TRBV20-1
ATLGQGKNIQY TRBJ2-4 TRBV21-1
ASSQDPTGNEKLF TRBJ1-4 TRBV4-3
ASSPGLALDTQY TRBJ2-3 TRBV28
ASSPGSGVGEQY TRBJ2-7 TRBV12-3/TRBV12-4
ASSVGGPSLETQY NA TRBV9
ASSLGRAGGYT TRBJ1-2 TRBV7-2